The T cell receptor beta chain described here comes from a study of blood T cell repertoires in COVID-19. As for the study in general: Material from acute and convalescent COVID-19 was sourced from the United States, Italy and Spain. In each case, the material was cDNA or gDNA derived from T cells, B-cell-depleted T cells, or PBMCs.

Original handling: Amplified reference gene primers provided the basis for estimating nucleated cell counts. Sequencing used immunoSEQ multiplex PCR; TCRdb keeps in-frame clones, though not all of them. D and trimming come from the DNA, and the V and J calls and clone size come from that table. Of roughly 100,000 clones listed, approximately 82% are singletons. Germline CDR1 and CDR2: LGHNA and YSLEER. V lost 0 bases and J 4 bases, leaving 17 bases between the germline ends. This CDR3 is built from 17 residues. The sequenced sample consisted of peripheral blood. The chain couples TRBV4-3 to TRBJ2-3; D possibly corresponds to TRBD1 (6 bases). This TCR derives from a man between 60 and 70 years old with active or convalescent COVID-19. The CDR3 here is CASSQDKPGTGPDTQYF. The CDR3 nucleotides read TGCGCCAGCAGCCAAGATAAACCAGGTACAGGGCCAGATACGCAGTATTTT.